This record concerns one T cell receptor (beta chain) sequence. Clinical history as reported by participants underpinned cohort assignment. The CDR3 contains 14 residues. Germline CDR1 reads LNHDA; CDR2 reads SQIVND (reference sequence). The V end was cut by 3 bases, the J end by 8 bases, with 11 bases between. This record belongs to a study of blood T cell repertoires in COVID-19. Turning to the study itself: PBMCs, B-cell-depleted T cells, or T cells were the source of the cDNA or gDNA that made up the material.

Per the authors' pipeline: Amplified reference gene primers provided the basis for estimating nucleated cell counts. Assay: immunoSEQ multiplex PCR; the TCRdb copy retains only in-frame clones and omits some. D and trimming were read from the DNA, whereas the V and J calls and clone size are those reported in that table. The repertoire consists of 400,000 to 550,000 clones, with roughly 87% occurring once and the leading ten covering just under 2%. This TCR derives from a woman aged 18-29 years with acute COVID-19. The sample was PBMCs or T cells enriched from blood (not recorded which). J is TRBJ1-6 and V is TRBV19, with a tentative D call TRBD1 (5 bases). DNA for the CDR3: TGTGCCAGTAGTATGCAGGGAGGTTATTCACCCCTCCACTTT. It is translated as CASSMQGGYSPLHF.